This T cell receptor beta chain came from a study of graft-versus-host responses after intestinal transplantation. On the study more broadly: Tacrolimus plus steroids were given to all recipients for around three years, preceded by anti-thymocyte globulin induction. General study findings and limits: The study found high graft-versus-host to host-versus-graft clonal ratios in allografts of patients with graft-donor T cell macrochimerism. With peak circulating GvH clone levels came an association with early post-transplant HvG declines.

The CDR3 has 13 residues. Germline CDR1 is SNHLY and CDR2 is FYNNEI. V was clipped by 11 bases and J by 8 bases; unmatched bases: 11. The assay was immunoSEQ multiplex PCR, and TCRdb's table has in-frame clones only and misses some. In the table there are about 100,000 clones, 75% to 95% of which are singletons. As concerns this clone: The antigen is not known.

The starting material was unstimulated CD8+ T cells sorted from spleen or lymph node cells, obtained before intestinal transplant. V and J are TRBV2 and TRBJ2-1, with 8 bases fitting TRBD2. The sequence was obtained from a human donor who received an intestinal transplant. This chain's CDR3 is CALQTSEMYEQFF. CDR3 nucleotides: TGTGCCCTACAGACTAGCGAAATGTATGAGCAGTTCTTC.